Detailed here is one TCR beta chain. Trimming at V came to 1 base and at J to 7 bases, leaving 9 bases not matched to a gene. The CDR3 has 17 amino acids. The germline CDR1 and CDR2 sequences are LGHNT and FRNRAP. Everyone who took part was about 18 to 89 years old, and they came from about two dozen US areas. Profiled with immunoSEQ multiplex PCR; TCRdb holds only in-frame clones, not every one. The sample records about 300,000 clones, approximately 84% being singletons. The sample belongs to a study of blood T cell repertoires in COVID-19. Overall study: Both acute and convalescent COVID-19 samples were obtained from the United States, Italy and Spain. T cells, B-cell-depleted T cells, or PBMCs supplied cDNA or gDNA.

The specimen sequenced was PBMCs or T cells enriched from blood (not recorded which). This clonotype was sampled from a young man who had recovered from COVID-19. The chain couples TRBV12-5 to TRBJ2-1; 11 bases line up with TRBD1. DNA for the CDR3: TGTGCTAGTGGTTTGGCCAAAACCGGGACAGGGGGGAATGAGCAGTTCTTC. Encoded protein: CASGLAKTGTGGNEQFF.